Shown below are 26 T cell receptor beta chains from a single sample sequenced in a study of blood T cell repertoires in COVID-19. Here immunoSEQ multiplex PCR was the method, and the copy in TCRdb shows in-frame clones only, minus some. The data show about 240,000 clones, with approximately 88% seen just once and 2.5% to 3% held by the top ten. The sequencing sample was made of PBMCs or T cells enriched from blood (not recorded which). Every receptor here comes from a woman in her twenties or thirties with acute COVID-19.

The table lists this clone with a count of one. CDR3 residues: CASSSGTDDYGYTF. CDR3 DNA: TGTGCCAGCAGCTCCGGGACAGATGATTATGGCTACACCTTC. The chain carries TRBV7-2 and TRBJ1-2; 7 bases align to TRBD1. V lost 4 bases and J lost 5; bases outside the gene matches: 7. The germline CDR1 and CDR2 sequences are SGHTA and FQGNSA. This CDR3 has 14 residues.

The V gene is TRBV6-5, the J gene TRBJ1-4, with TRBD1 identical over 7 bases. The CDR3 totals 15 residues. V lost 6 bases to trimming and J lost 8 bases; unmatched junction nucleotides: 12. Germline V lookup: CDR1 MNHEY, CDR2 SVGAGI. The CDR3 protein is CASSPTTGDDEKLFF. CDR3 coding DNA: TGTGCCAGCAGCCCCACTACAGGGGATGACGAAAAACTGTTTTTT.

V usage is TRBV5-1 and J usage is TRBJ1-1; possibly TRBD1 for D (6 bases). CDR3 length: 14 amino acids. Germline V CDR1 and CDR2: SGHRS, YFSETQ. V was trimmed by 3 bases and J by 8 bases, leaving 17 bases between them. CDR3 in DNA: TGCGCCAGCAGCTACAGAGGGGGACCGACAGAAGCTTTCTTT. This gives the protein CASSYRGGPTEAFF.

The chain couples TRBV3-1 (or the pseudogene TRBV3-2) to TRBJ1-3; no reliable D call. From germline, CDR1 is LGHDT and CDR2 YNNKEL (reference sequence). Trimming pared 4 bases from V and 0 bases from J, leaving 13 bases between. The CDR3 runs 16 residues. The CDR3 sequence is CASSRTLHVSGNTIYF. Written as DNA, the CDR3 is TGTGCCAGCAGCCGGACTCTCCATGTCTCTGGAAACACCATATATTTT.

This clone has just one count. The V and J genes are TRBV6-2 or TRBV6-3 and TRBJ2-3; TRBD1 aligns across 9 bases. The germline CDR1 and CDR2 sequences are MNHEY and SVGEGT. CDR3 length: 18 amino acids. Unmatched junction bases numbered 9, after V lost 2 bases and J lost 0 bases. For the CDR3, the DNA is TGTGCCAGCAGTTACCCTAACCCCGGGACAGGGAGCACAGATACGCAGTATTTT. As protein: CASSYPNPGTGSTDTQYF.

The V gene is TRBV24-1, the J gene TRBJ2-5; D might be TRBD1 (6 bases). CDR3 length equals 15 residues. V lost 4 bases and J 2 bases, leaving 13 bases between the germline ends. The germline gives CDR1 KGHDR, CDR2 SFDVKD. The CDR3 protein is CATSDPSQGQETQYF. As DNA, the CDR3 is TGTGCCACCAGTGACCCCTCACAGGGTCAAGAGACCCAGTACTTC.

This chain links TRBV30 with TRBJ1-1; 7 nucleotides match TRBD1. The CDR3 is made up of 12 amino acids. Germline CDR1 reads GTSNPN; CDR2 reads SVGIG (reference sequence). V trimming: 4 bases; J trimming: 6 bases; junction bases outside the gene matches: 5. The CDR3 DNA follows: TGTGCCTGGACCCAGGGACAGCCTGAAGCTTTCTTT. It codes for CAWTQGQPEAFF.

The chain uses TRBV10-1 and TRBJ2-7; a possible D gene is TRBD2 (7 bases). The V gene lost 3 bases and the J gene lost 2 bases, with 14 bases spanning the gap. Germline CDR1 WNHNN, CDR2 SYGVQD (reference sequence). This CDR3 contains 15 residues. The CDR3 region is CASSEGGDPTYEQYF. The CDR3 bases are TGCGCCAGCAGTGAAGGGGGGGACCCAACCTACGAGCAGTACTTC.

This chain connects TRBV9 to TRBJ2-5; 10 bases are shared with TRBD1. This CDR3 spans 15 amino acids. The V and J ends lost 2 bases and 4 bases, in that order; junction bases with no gene match: 5. CDR1 and CDR2 from the germline V gene are SGDLS and YYNGEE. CDR3 in amino acids: CASSVEDRGRETQYF. Here the CDR3 DNA reads TGTGCCAGCAGCGTCGAGGACAGGGGGAGAGAGACCCAGTACTTC.

This clone turned up a few times. The CDR3 loop reads CASSLSRFGTGGFSQPQHF. Written as DNA, the CDR3 is TGTGCCAGCAGTTTATCGAGGTTCGGGACAGGGGGATTTTCACAGCCCCAGCATTTT. The rearrangement uses TRBV27 and TRBJ1-5, with TRBD1 identical over 11 bases. Germline lookup yields CDR1 MNHEY and CDR2 SMNVEV (reference sequence). This CDR3 contains 19 residues. After removal of 0 bases from V and 7 bases from J, the junction contained 14 bases not matched to a gene.

The genes are TRBV20-1 and TRBJ1-5, with 9 bases aligning to TRBD1. Germline V lookup: CDR1 DFQATT, CDR2 SNEGSKA (reference sequence). The V and J ends lost 3 bases and 4 bases, in that order; junction bases with no gene match: 1. This CDR3 is built from 13 residues. The CDR3 sequence is CSASGTGNQPQHF. The CDR3 nucleotides read TGCAGTGCTAGTGGGACAGGGAATCAGCCCCAGCATTTT.

This clone was picked up a small number of times. This rearrangement joins TRBV15 to TRBJ1-1; 7 positions agree with TRBD1. The CDR3 consists of 15 residues. The V gene's germline CDR1 is LNHNV and CDR2 YYDKDF (reference sequence). The trim removed 1 base at V and 1 base at J, leaving 3 bases unmatched. The CDR3 region is CATSRAGQQNTEAFF. CDR3 coding DNA: TGTGCCACCAGCAGAGCGGGACAGCAGAACACTGAAGCTTTCTTT.

This chain uses TRBV10-2 with TRBJ1-2, with D tentatively TRBD1 (5 bases). Germline V gene data show CDR1 as WSHSY and CDR2 as SAAADI. There are 15 residues in the CDR3. With 3 bases removed from V and 5 bases from J, the gap between germline ends came to 16 bases. The CDR3 reads CASSESQRGIYGYTF. The CDR3 DNA reads TGCGCCAGCAGTGAATCACAGCGGGGGATATATGGCTACACCTTC.

Note on this clone: Other DNA variants within this sample encode the same CDR3. J is TRBJ2-7 and V is TRBV11-2; D call uncertain. Trimming cost V 0 bases and J 4 bases, with 7 bases left between them. Looked up from germline, CDR1 is SGHAT and CDR2 is FQNNGV. The CDR3 loop spans 13 amino acids. This CDR3 is CASSLDSSYEQYF. The CDR3 nucleotides are TGTGCCAGCAGCTTAGATTCTAGTTACGAGCAGTACTTC.

The chain recombines TRBV2 with TRBJ2-3, with 8 bases aligning to TRBD2. The CDR3 runs 15 residues. CDR1 and CDR2 (germline): SNHLY, FYNNEI. V was clipped by 7 bases and J by 5 bases; unmatched bases: 11. The CDR3 coding sequence is TGTGCCAGCATCAACGGGGGGGCGGTCCTAGATACGCAGTATTTT. Translating gives CASINGGAVLDTQYF.

This clone was detected once. This chain connects TRBV10-2 to TRBJ2-3, with D maybe TRBD2 (7 bases). V was trimmed by 4 bases and J by 2 bases, leaving 13 bases between them. Germline V lookup: CDR1 WSHSY, CDR2 SAAADI. This CDR3 region has 15 residues. In nucleotides, the CDR3 is TGCGCCAGCAGTGGGCGGGGGCCGTACACAGATACGCAGTATTTT. Its translation is CASSGRGPYTDTQYF.

The chain links TRBV2 to TRBJ2-7, with 7 nucleotides matching TRBD1. The length of the CDR3 is 15 residues. Germline V gene lookup returns CDR1 SNHLY and CDR2 FYNNEI. V trimming: 1 base; J trimming: 2 bases; junction bases outside the gene matches: 5. The CDR3 region is CASSEEGARTYEQYF. CDR3 nucleotide sequence: TGTGCCAGCAGTGAAGAGGGGGCAAGGACCTACGAGCAGTACTTC.

The rearrangement joins TRBV25-1 to TRBJ2-3; TRBD1 is a possible D gene (5 bases). Per the germline V gene, CDR1 is MGHDK and CDR2 is SYGVNS. This CDR3 has 13 residues. Trimming stripped 7 bases from V and 6 bases from J, with 14 bases between. CDR3 nucleotides: TGTGCCAGCAACATGGCAGGGTCGGATACGCAGTATTTT. This sequence encodes CASNMAGSDTQYF.

V is TRBV7-9 and J is TRBJ1-1; D unresolved. Trimming cost V 5 bases and J 2 bases, with 18 bases left between them. This CDR3 is 16 amino acids long. Germline V gives CDR1 SEHNR, CDR2 FQNEAQ (reference sequence). CDR3 protein: CASSPQTPEYNTEAFF. The CDR3 DNA follows: TGTGCCAGCAGCCCGCAGACTCCCGAGTATAACACTGAAGCTTTCTTT.

This clone appeared once. The chain carries TRBV6-5 and TRBJ1-1; TRBD1 aligns across 7 bases. V lost 6 bases and J lost 1; bases outside the gene matches: 5. Germline V gene sequence: CDR1 MNHEY, CDR2 SVGAGI. The CDR3 loop spans 14 amino acids. CDR3 DNA: TGTGCCAGCAGAGACAGGGCTCAGAACACTGAAGCTTTCTTT. Its protein is CASRDRAQNTEAFF.

The table lists this clone with a count of one. The chain is built from TRBV9 and TRBJ1-2; 7 nucleotides agree with TRBD1. The CDR3 is made up of 16 amino acids. Germline V CDR1 and CDR2: SGDLS, YYNGEE. V lost 4 bases to trimming and J lost 4 bases; unmatched junction nucleotides: 13. In nucleotides, the CDR3 is TGTGCCAGCAGCACCTACCAGGGACAGCTAGGCTATGGCTACACCTTC. Translating gives CASSTYQGQLGYGYTF.

The rearrangement joins TRBV6-4 to TRBJ1-1; no clear D. The CDR3 is made up of 20 amino acids. V lost 6 bases and J 6 bases, leaving 35 bases between the germline ends. Germline CDR1 MRHNA, CDR2 SNTAGT. The CDR3 loop is CASSGFRSYQEVSRGPEAFF. The CDR3 DNA follows: TGTGCCAGCAGCGGGTTCCGATCCTACCAGGAGGTCTCCCGAGGGCCTGAAGCTTTCTTT.

This chain links TRBV7-6 with TRBJ2-7, with a tentative D call TRBD2 (5 bases). Trimming took 1 base from V and 7 from J, leaving 14 bases between them. Germline CDR1 reads SGHVS; CDR2 reads FNYEAQ. The length of the CDR3 is 14 residues. The CDR3 sequence is CASSLEVAGGEQYF. CDR3 DNA: TGTGCCAGCAGCTTAGAGGTTGCAGGCGGGGAGCAGTACTTC.

The chain has TRBV6-4 and TRBJ2-1; 11 nucleotides agree with TRBD2. With 5 bases clipped from V and 1 base from J, the junction kept 1 base outside the gene matches. Germline-derived CDR1 and CDR2 are MRHNA and SNTAGT. This CDR3 has 15 amino acids. In DNA form, the CDR3 reads TGTGCCAGCAGTTCTAGCGGGGGGTCCTACAATGAGCAGTTCTTC. It yields the protein CASSSSGGSYNEQFF.

The V gene is TRBV4-2, the J gene TRBJ2-7; 7 bases fit TRBD2. J gave up 3 bases and V 1 base, and 6 bases lay outside the gene matches. This CDR3 contains 15 residues. Germline V CDR1 and CDR2: LGHNA, YNFKEQ. This CDR3 reads CASSQGSGAHYEQYF. In DNA, the CDR3 is TGTGCCAGCAGCCAAGGAAGCGGGGCACACTACGAGCAGTACTTC.

A remark on this clone: Distinct nucleotide sequences in the sample also encode this CDR3. The V call is TRBV6-5, the J call TRBJ1-6; 9 bases match TRBD1. With 4 bases clipped from V and 7 bases from J, the junction kept 2 bases outside the gene matches. The CDR3 length is 14 residues. Germline V lookup: CDR1 MNHEY, CDR2 SVGAGI. The CDR3 nucleotides are TGTGCCAGCAGTTCCGGACAGGGGAATTCACCCCTCCACTTT. Translating gives CASSSGQGNSPLHF.